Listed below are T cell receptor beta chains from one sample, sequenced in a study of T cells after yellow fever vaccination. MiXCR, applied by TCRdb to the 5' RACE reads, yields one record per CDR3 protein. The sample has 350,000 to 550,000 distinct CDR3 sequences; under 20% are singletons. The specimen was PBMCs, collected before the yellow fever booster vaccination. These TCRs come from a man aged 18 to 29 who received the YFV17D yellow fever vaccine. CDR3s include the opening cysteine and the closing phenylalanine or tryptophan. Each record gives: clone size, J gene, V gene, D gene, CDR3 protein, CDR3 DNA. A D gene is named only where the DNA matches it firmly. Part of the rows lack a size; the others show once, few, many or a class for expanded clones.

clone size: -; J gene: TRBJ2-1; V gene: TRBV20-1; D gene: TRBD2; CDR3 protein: CSASVERGSYNEQFF; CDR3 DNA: TGCAGTGCTAGTGTTGAGCGGGGCTCCTACAATGAGCAGTTCTTC
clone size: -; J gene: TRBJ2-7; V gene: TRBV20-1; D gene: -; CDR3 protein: CSAIPRGYEQYF; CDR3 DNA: TGCAGTGCTATTCCCCGGGGATACGAGCAGTACTTC
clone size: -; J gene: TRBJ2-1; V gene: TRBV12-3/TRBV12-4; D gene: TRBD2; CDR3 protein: CASSFIPLAGGYNEQFF; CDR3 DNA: TGTGCCAGCAGTTTCATTCCGCTAGCGGGGGGGTACAATGAGCAGTTCTTC
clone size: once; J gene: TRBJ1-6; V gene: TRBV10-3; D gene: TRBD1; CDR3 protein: CASGGDRNNSPLHF; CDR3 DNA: TGTGCATCCGGCGGGGACAGGAATAATTCACCCCTCCACTTT
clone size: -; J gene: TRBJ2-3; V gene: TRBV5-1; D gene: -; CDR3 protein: CASRSAPLSTDTQYF; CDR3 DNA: TGCGCCAGCAGATCCGCACCACTAAGCACAGATACGCAGTATTTT
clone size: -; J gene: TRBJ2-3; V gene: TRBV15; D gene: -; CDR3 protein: CATTLGAGTDTQYF; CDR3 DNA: TGTGCCACCACGCTAGGGGCTGGCACAGATACGCAGTATTTT
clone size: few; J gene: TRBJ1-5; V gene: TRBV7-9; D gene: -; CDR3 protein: CASSLENQPQHF; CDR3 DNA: TGTGCCAGCAGCTTAGAGAATCAGCCCCAGCATTTT
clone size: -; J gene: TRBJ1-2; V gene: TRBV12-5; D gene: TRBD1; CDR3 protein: CASGFDRGNYGYTF; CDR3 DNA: TGTGCTAGTGGTTTCGACAGGGGCAACTATGGCTACACCTTC
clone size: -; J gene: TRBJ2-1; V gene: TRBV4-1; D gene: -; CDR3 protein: CASGAGGLLYEQFF; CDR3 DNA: TGCGCCAGCGGAGCCGGGGGTTTATTATATGAGCAGTTCTTC
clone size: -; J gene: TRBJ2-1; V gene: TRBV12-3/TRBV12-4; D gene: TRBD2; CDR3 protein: CASSLGPRGGPNEQFF; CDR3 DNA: TGTGCCAGCAGTTTAGGCCCCCGCGGGGGGCCGAATGAGCAGTTCTTC